These 9 T cell receptor beta chains originate from one sample sequenced in a study of cytomegalovirus exposure and HLA in healthy donors. PCR was performed using 60 Vbeta and 13 Jbeta primers. Assay: immunoSEQ multiplex PCR; the TCRdb copy retains only in-frame clones and omits some. The table lists 150,000 to 200,000 clones, roughly 80% of them singletons. The sequencing sample was made of PBMCs. The origin of the receptors is a man aged 45-60 years in good health and CMV-seropositive.

This chain links TRBV11-3 with TRBJ2-5; TRBD1 might be the D (6 bases). The ends were cut back, 4 bases at V and 2 bases at J, with 11 bases in the middle. The length of the CDR3 is 14 residues. The germline gives CDR1 SGHNT, CDR2 YENEEA. The chain's CDR3 is CASSSRTAQETQYF. The CDR3 region has the DNA TGTGCCAGCAGCTCGCGGACAGCTCAAGAGACCCAGTACTTC.

This clone appeared once. The chain joins TRBV5-6 to TRBJ2-7, with 10 bases matching TRBD2. V shed 4 bases and J 2 bases; nucleotides not matched to a gene: 3. In germline, CDR1 is SGHDT, CDR2 YYEEEE. CDR3 length: 14 residues. The CDR3 DNA reads TGTGCCAGCAGCGATAGCGGGAGGACCTACGAGCAGTACTTC. This codes for CASSDSGRTYEQYF.

The CDR3 loop is CSVFRDSSSYEQYF. DNA for the CDR3: TGCAGCGTCTTCCGGGACAGTAGCTCCTACGAGCAGTACTTC. V is TRBV29-1 and J is TRBJ2-7; 7 bases fit TRBD1. J was trimmed by 0 bases and V by 6 bases; bases with no gene match: 8. The CDR3 runs to 14 residues. The germline V gene encodes CDR1 SQVTM and CDR2 ANQGSEA.

This CDR3 is CASNDRGQETQYF. For the CDR3, the DNA is TGTGCCAGCAACGACAGGGGGCAAGAGACCCAGTACTTC. The genes are TRBV28 and TRBJ2-5; 9 nucleotides align to TRBD1. The length of the CDR3 is 13 residues. Germline CDR1 MDHEN, CDR2 SYDVKM. V trimming: 7 bases; J trimming: 2 bases; junction bases outside the gene matches: 2.

As DNA, the CDR3 is TGTGCCAGCAGTTTACCCCAGGGGGCTACAGATACGCAGTATTTT. Its translation is CASSLPQGATDTQYF. V and J are TRBV28 and TRBJ2-3, with TRBD1 identical over 8 bases. Per the germline V gene, CDR1 is MDHEN and CDR2 is SYDVKM. This CDR3 comprises 15 residues. The V and J ends lost 2 bases and 3 bases, in that order; junction bases with no gene match: 4.

As concerns this clone: Other DNA sequences in the same sample also yield this CDR3. The chain links TRBV6-5 to TRBJ2-2; 8 bases map to TRBD1. This CDR3 is built from 15 residues. The J segment lost 9 bases and the V segment lost 2 bases, leaving 8 bases of the junction unmatched. CDR1 MNHEY and CDR2 SVGAGI come from the germline V gene. This CDR3 reads CASSYGDRGDRELFF. In nucleotides, the CDR3 is TGTGCCAGCAGTTACGGAGACAGGGGAGACAGGGAGCTGTTTTTT.

This clone was picked up a small number of times. The chain links TRBV2 to TRBJ2-3; 11 positions match TRBD2. The CDR3 loop spans 16 amino acids. Germline V gene lookup returns CDR1 SNHLY and CDR2 FYNNEI. V was clipped by 7 bases and J by 4 bases; unmatched bases: 10. The CDR3 sequence is CASNYVLAGGSDTQYF. CDR3 nucleotides: TGTGCCAGCAACTACGTCCTAGCGGGGGGCTCAGATACGCAGTATTTT.

This CDR3 is CASSASGGFSDEQFF. As DNA, the CDR3 is TGTGCCAGTTCTGCCTCAGGGGGGTTCAGCGATGAGCAGTTCTTC. The chain uses TRBV19 and TRBJ2-1; weak D call: TRBD1 (7 bases). The CDR3 sequence is 15 residues long. V lost 8 bases to trimming and J lost 8 bases, with 22 bases between them. The germline gives CDR1 LNHDA, CDR2 SQIVND (reference sequence). Full variable domain (outside the CDR3, taken from reference TRBV19 and TRBJ2-1): DGGITQSPKYLFRKEGQNVTLSCEQNLNHDAMYWYRQDPGQGLRLIYYSQIVNDFQKGDIAEGYSVSREKKESFPLTVTSAQKNPTAFYLCASSASGGFSDEQFFGPGTRLTVL.

The chain uses TRBV4-2 and TRBJ1-1; D is perhaps TRBD1 (6 bases). The length of the CDR3 is 18 residues. Germline loops: CDR1 LGHNA, CDR2 YNFKEQ. V shed 0 bases and J shed 1 base, with 18 bases lying between them. The CDR3 region has the DNA TGTGCCAGCAGCCAAGATTTCTCAACGGGGGGCTGGAACACTGAAGCTTTCTTT. Encoded protein: CASSQDFSTGGWNTEAFF.